Here is one TCR beta chain with its context. Its target is unknown. This record comes from a study of OX40 agonist ivuxolimab in advanced cancers. As for the study in general: Ivuxolimab is an agonistic anti-OX40 (CD134) antibody, and patients were treated with it. General observations from the study: By week 6 at 0.1 to 3.0 mg/kg, blood CD4+ and CD8+ T cells had expanded clonally.

Clones were read by immunoSEQ multiplex PCR, and TCRdb kept only the in-frame ones, dropping some. Of some 98,000 clones listed, just under 95% are singletons. After removal of 2 bases from V and 9 bases from J, the junction contained 10 bases not matched to a gene. Germline V gives CDR1 SGHKS, CDR2 YYEKEE (reference sequence). CDR3 length equals 16 residues. The TCR comes from an adult with an advanced solid tumor such as melanoma, head and neck, liver or kidney cancer. This sequence joins TRBV5-5 and TRBJ1-6; 8 bases map to TRBD1. This material consisted of CD4+ or CD8+ T cells sorted from blood, taken in a trial of the OX40 agonist ivuxolimab. The CDR3 DNA sequence: TGTGCCAGCAGCTTAAAGGACAGGGACTGGATTTCACCCCTCCACTTT. It encodes CASSLKDRDWISPLHF.